Each of the 20 T cell receptor beta chains below was sequenced from the same sample in a study of blood T cell repertoires in COVID-19. Here immunoSEQ multiplex PCR was the method, and the copy in TCRdb shows in-frame clones only, minus some. The sample consists of tens of thousands of clones, 87% of them appearing once. The sample was peripheral blood. These receptors were obtained from a man aged 45-60 years with active or convalescent COVID-19.

The chain joins TRBV5-5 to TRBJ1-1, with D unresolved. The germline V gene encodes CDR1 SGHKS and CDR2 YYEKEE (reference sequence). Trimming took off 4 bases at V and 1 base at J, with 11 bases between the two ends. This CDR3 region has 14 residues. CDR3 protein: CASSLGRENTEAFF. The CDR3 nucleotides read TGTGCCAGCAGCCTAGGACGGGAGAACACTGAAGCTTTCTTT.

V is TRBV24-1 and J is TRBJ2-3; the D is unclear. The V end was cut by 4 bases, the J end by 0 bases, with 4 bases between. This CDR3 is 13 amino acids long. Germline lookup yields CDR1 KGHDR and CDR2 SFDVKD. The chain's CDR3 is CATSEASTDTQYF. As DNA, the CDR3 is TGTGCCACCAGTGAGGCTAGCACAGATACGCAGTATTTT.

This chain connects TRBV29-1 to TRBJ2-2; TRBD1 matches at 7 bases. Germline lookup yields CDR1 SQVTM and CDR2 ANQGSEA. The CDR3 spans 14 residues. The V segment lost 7 bases and the J segment 4 bases; nucleotides outside the gene matches: 9. CDR3 sequence reads: CSAETGYSTGELFF. As DNA, the CDR3 is TGCAGCGCCGAGACAGGGTATAGCACCGGGGAGCTGTTTTTT.

The chain recombines TRBV19 with TRBJ1-3; D is undetermined. Trimming left V 7 bases short and J 0 bases short, with 13 bases between. The CDR3 has 15 amino acids. The germline CDR1 and CDR2 sequences are LNHDA and SQIVND (reference sequence). DNA for the CDR3: TGTGCCAGTACCCTGATGTGGAGCTCTGGAAACACCATATATTTT. It is translated as CASTLMWSSGNTIYF.

V and J are TRBV5-1 and TRBJ1-1; 8 nucleotides agree with TRBD1. This CDR3 comprises 16 residues. The V and J ends lost 0 bases and 4 bases, in that order; junction bases with no gene match: 8. Germline V CDR1 and CDR2: SGHRS, YFSETQ. DNA of the CDR3: TGCGCCAGCAGCTTGGCAGGACAGGGAAAGGGCACTGAAGCTTTCTTT. Translation: CASSLAGQGKGTEAFF.

Written as DNA, the CDR3 is TGTGCCACCAGTGATCCGCCCGGGACAGGGGGCGTTTCTTCCCACACCGGGGAGCTGTTTTTT. Residues: CATSDPPGTGGVSSHTGELFF. The chain is built from TRBV24-1 and TRBJ2-2, with 12 bases identical to TRBD1. Germline V gene data show CDR1 as KGHDR and CDR2 as SFDVKD. V dropped 3 bases and J dropped 3; count of bases not matched to a gene: 16. This CDR3 contains 21 residues.

This rearrangement joins TRBV2 to TRBJ2-5; possible D gene TRBD1, 6 bases. The CDR3 length is 13 residues. Germline V lookup: CDR1 SNHLY, CDR2 FYNNEI. Trimming cost V 8 bases and J 0 bases, with 10 bases left between them. CDR3 amino acids: CASGNRDQETQYF. The CDR3 nucleotides read TGTGCCAGCGGGAACAGGGACCAAGAGACCCAGTACTTC.

CDR3 region: CASSLGLATSAEQFF. The DNA for the CDR3 is TGTGCCAGCAGCTTAGGACTCGCCACGAGCGCTGAGCAGTTCTTC. The gene calls are TRBV7-8 and TRBJ2-1; D gene uncertain. The CDR3 runs 15 residues. Germline CDR1 and CDR2: SGHVS and FQNEAQ. V lost 1 base to trimming and J lost 9 bases, with 16 bases between them.

The chain links TRBV11-2 to TRBJ2-7; D may be TRBD2 (6 bases). Germline V gene data show CDR1 as SGHAT and CDR2 as FQNNGV. Deletions cut 1 base from V and 3 bases from J, with 22 bases between. The CDR3 is 18 residues long. CDR3 in amino acids: CASSLGSPGLLRSYEQYF. The DNA for the CDR3 is TGTGCCAGCAGCTTAGGGAGCCCGGGACTCCTCAGGAGCTACGAGCAGTACTTC.

The DNA for the CDR3 is TGTGCCAGCAGCTTATTTGCGGGGGTTTTCAATGAGCAGTTCTTC. As protein: CASSLFAGVFNEQFF. V is TRBV7-9 and J is TRBJ2-1, with TRBD2 matching 7 bases. Germline loops: CDR1 SEHNR, CDR2 FQNEAQ (reference sequence). CDR3 length equals 15 residues. V shed 2 bases and J 6 bases; nucleotides not matched to a gene: 7.

The rearrangement uses TRBV6-6 and TRBJ1-5; no clear D gene. Looked up from germline, CDR1 is MNHNY and CDR2 is SVGAGI (reference sequence). V lost 8 bases and J lost 6, with 8 bases in between. This CDR3 has 11 residues. CDR3 DNA sequence: TGTGCCAGCGCTTCGGGTCAGCCCCAGCATTTT. It is translated as CASASGQPQHF.

This chain uses TRBV11-2 with TRBJ1-1; the match to TRBD1 covers 7 bases. From germline, CDR1 is SGHAT and CDR2 FQNNGV. The CDR3 runs 15 residues. Trimming took 5 bases from V and 1 from J; bases not matched to a gene: 7. The CDR3: CASSPRTGRNTEAFF. The DNA for the CDR3 is TGTGCCAGCAGCCCCCGGACAGGTAGGAACACTGAAGCTTTCTTT.

V usage is TRBV5-1 and J usage is TRBJ2-1, with D tentatively TRBD1 (5 bases). The CDR3 spans 15 residues. Germline V gene sequence: CDR1 SGHRS, CDR2 YFSETQ. Trimming pared 4 bases from V and 0 bases from J, leaving 11 bases between. The CDR3 region is CASSIDSRSYNEQFF. The CDR3 bases are TGCGCCAGCAGCATCGACAGTCGCTCCTACAATGAGCAGTTCTTC.

V and J are TRBV4-2 and TRBJ2-5, with unresolved D. Germline loops: CDR1 LGHNA, CDR2 YNFKEQ. V was cut by 1 base and J by 3 bases, with 6 bases left in between. This CDR3 comprises 13 residues. CDR3 coding DNA: TGTGCCAGCAGCCAAGTCTCAGAAGAGACCCAGTACTTC. It encodes CASSQVSEETQYF.

V usage is TRBV27 and J usage is TRBJ2-6; D is unresolved. The CDR3 covers 15 residues. V was shortened by 1 base and J by 4 bases, with 8 bases between the two germline ends. Germline-derived CDR1 and CDR2 are MNHEY and SMNVEV (reference sequence). In DNA, the CDR3 is TGTGCCAGCAGTTTATTGGCATCCGGGGCCAACGTCCTGACTTTC. Protein sequence: CASSLLASGANVLTF. The whole variable domain, remainder taken from reference TRBV27 and TRBJ2-6, is EAQVTQNPRYLITVTGKKLTVTCSQNMNHEYMSWYRQDPGLGLRQIYYSMNVEVTDKGDVPEGYKVSRKEKRNFPLILESPSPNQTSLYFCASSLLASGANVLTFGAGSRLTVL.

This chain joins TRBV14 and TRBJ2-3; perhaps TRBD2 as D (6 bases). Looked up from germline, CDR1 is SGHDN and CDR2 is FVKESK. The CDR3 is 16 residues long. V was cut by 4 bases and J by 2 bases, with 16 bases left in between. This CDR3 reads CASSRLQLAYTDTQYF. The CDR3, as DNA: TGTGCCAGCAGCCGACTCCAACTAGCCTACACAGATACGCAGTATTTT.

DNA for the CDR3: TGTGCCAGCAGCCCCGGAAGGGACTATAACTACAATGAGCAGTTCTTC. Amino acid sequence: CASSPGRDYNYNEQFF. The chain combines TRBV4-2 with TRBJ2-1; 7 bases are a match to TRBD2. Germline assignment: CDR1 LGHNA and CDR2 YNFKEQ. Germline trimming cut 4 bases from V and 3 bases from J; bases unmatched to any gene: 9. The CDR3 contains 16 residues.

This chain uses TRBV6-5 with TRBJ2-1; the match to TRBD1 covers 9 bases. Germline CDR1 reads MNHEY; CDR2 reads SVGAGI. Trimming at V came to 10 bases and at J to 9 bases, leaving 13 bases not matched to a gene. The CDR3 spans 14 residues. This chain's CDR3 is CATYRGLGGGEQFF. CDR3 DNA sequence: TGTGCCACGTACAGGGGGCTCGGGGGTGGTGAGCAGTTCTTC.

This clone appeared a few times. The chain recombines TRBV3-1 (or the pseudogene TRBV3-2) with TRBJ2-5, with TRBD1 matching over 7 bases. The CDR3 sequence is 16 residues long. V lost 4 bases to trimming and J lost 5 bases; unmatched junction nucleotides: 13. Germline CDR1 LGHDT, CDR2 YNNKEL (reference sequence). DNA of the CDR3: TGTGCCAGCAGCCCAGAAGAGACAGGGTTTGGGGAGACCCAGTACTTC. Encoded protein: CASSPEETGFGETQYF.

The rearrangement uses TRBV6-4 and TRBJ1-2, with a possible D match to TRBD1 (5 bases). The CDR3 spans 13 residues. V was shortened by 6 bases and J by 8 bases, with 16 bases between the two germline ends. The germline CDR1 and CDR2 sequences are MRHNA and SNTAGT. The DNA of the CDR3 is TGTGCCAGCAGCCAAACGGGGGGAGGCGGCTACACCTTC. It yields the protein CASSQTGGGGYTF.